Sequencing of this T cell receptor (beta chain) was carried out in a study of blood T cell repertoires in COVID-19. Study in general: Sources were T cells, B-cell-depleted T cells, or PBMCs; the material itself was cDNA or gDNA.

This clone was counted a single time. Original processing methods: Counts of nucleated cells, estimated from reference gene primer amplification, were obtained. Only in-frame clones appear in the TCRdb table, and some are missing; sequencing was by immunoSEQ multiplex PCR. The D gene and trimming were derived from the DNA, and the V and J assignments and clone size from that table. Among just under 350,000 clones listed, around 88% were seen once. The CDR3 extends over 15 amino acids. Unmatched junction bases numbered 3, after V lost 2 bases and J lost 5 bases. In germline, CDR1 is MNHEY, CDR2 SMNVEV (reference sequence).

The sequencing input was peripheral blood. The receptor's source is a man aged 25 to 40 with active or convalescent COVID-19. This chain links TRBV27 with TRBJ2-1; TRBD2 agrees at 10 bases. The CDR3 nucleotides read TGTGCCAGCAGTTTAACGGGACTAGCGAACAATGAGCAGTTCTTC. Its translation is CASSLTGLANNEQFF.